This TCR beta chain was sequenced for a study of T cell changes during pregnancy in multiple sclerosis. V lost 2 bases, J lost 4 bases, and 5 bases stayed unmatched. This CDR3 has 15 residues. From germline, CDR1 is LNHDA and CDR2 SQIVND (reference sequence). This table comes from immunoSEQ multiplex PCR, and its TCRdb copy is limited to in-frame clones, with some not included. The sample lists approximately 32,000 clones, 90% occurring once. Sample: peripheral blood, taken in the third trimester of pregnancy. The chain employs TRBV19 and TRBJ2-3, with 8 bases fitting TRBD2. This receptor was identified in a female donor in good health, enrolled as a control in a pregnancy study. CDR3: CASSINGGAPDTQYF. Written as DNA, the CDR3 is TGTGCCAGTAGTATAAACGGGGGGGCACCAGATACGCAGTATTTT.